Described below is a single T cell receptor (beta chain) sequence and its context. The CDR3 has 14 residues. In germline, CDR1 is LNHDA, CDR2 SQIVND (reference sequence). V trimming: 5 bases; J trimming: 4 bases; junction bases outside the gene matches: 3. This specimen belongs to a study of blood T cells in healthy people across ages. A second PCR of roughly 6 to 12 cycles used a sample-barcoded 5' primer and a J-beta primer mix. From the 5' RACE reads, TCRdb called clonotypes with MiXCR, one entry per CDR3 protein. The data show about 730,000 distinct CDR3 sequences, approximately 39% seen once. The chain combines TRBV19 with TRBJ1-4; TRBD1 aligns across 8 bases. The specimen sequenced was blood. The TCR sequence derives from a woman in her fifties or sixties in good health. CDR3 sequence: CASSSTGVNEKLFF. In nucleotides, the CDR3 is TGTGCCAGTAGTTCGACAGGGGTTAATGAAAAACTGTTTTTT.